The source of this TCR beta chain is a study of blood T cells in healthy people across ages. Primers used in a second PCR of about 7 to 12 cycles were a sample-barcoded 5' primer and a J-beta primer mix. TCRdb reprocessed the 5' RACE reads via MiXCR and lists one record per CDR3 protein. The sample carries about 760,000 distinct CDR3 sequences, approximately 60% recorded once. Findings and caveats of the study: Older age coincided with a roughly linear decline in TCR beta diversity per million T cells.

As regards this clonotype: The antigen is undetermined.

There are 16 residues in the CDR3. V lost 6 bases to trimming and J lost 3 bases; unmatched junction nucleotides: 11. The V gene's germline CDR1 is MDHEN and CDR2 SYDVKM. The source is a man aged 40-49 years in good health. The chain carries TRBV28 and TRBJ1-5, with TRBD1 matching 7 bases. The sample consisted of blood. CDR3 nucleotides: TGTGCCAGCAGCCGATTCCCTGGACAGGCCAATCAGCCCCAGCATTTT. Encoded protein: CASSRFPGQANQPQHF.